This TCR beta chain was obtained from a study of CD8 T cells in ankylosing spondylitis. Overall study results and limits: Typical of ankylosing spondylitis blood, it appeared, was a TCR beta motif of eight highly homologous variants.

In its sample, this clonotype was seen many times. Its antigen is currently unknown. Quantitative 5'-RACE with molecular barcodes generated TCR beta libraries. TCRdb re-derived calls from the 5' RACE reads in MiXCR, one entry per CDR3 protein. Counted here are approximately 250,000 distinct CDR3 sequences, roughly a tenth occurring once; the ten biggest clones make up 2.5% to 3%. The germline CDR1 and CDR2 sequences are DFQATT and SNEGSKA (reference sequence). Trimming at V came to 8 bases and at J to 4 bases, leaving 7 bases not matched to a gene. The CDR3 is 13 amino acids. The sequencing input was blood, either unsorted or a sorted T cell fraction (not recorded which). The sequence was obtained from a male donor with ankylosing spondylitis or in good health (not recorded which). This chain links TRBV20-1 with TRBJ2-1, with 8 positions matching TRBD2. CDR3 residues: CSRRGDLYNEQFF. The CDR3 DNA reads TGCAGTAGGCGGGGGGACCTTTACAATGAGCAGTTCTTC.